The 25 T cell receptor beta chains below come from one sample, sequenced in a study of radiation and T cells in renal cell carcinoma. The method was immunoSEQ multiplex PCR; TCRdb's version includes in-frame clones alone and lacks a portion of them. The sample lists nearly 50,000 clones; roughly 80% were seen once. Noted time point: baseline pretreatment blood. Treatment meaning: 15 Gy SBRT to primary tumor, nephrectomy 4 weeks later. This material consisted of blood, taken from a patient whose treatment included radiotherapy and nephrectomy. The receptors stem from a woman in her 70s with renal cell carcinoma.

The chain joins TRBV29-1 to TRBJ2-3; the match to TRBD2 covers 11 bases. The trim removed 5 bases at V and 6 bases at J, leaving 7 bases unmatched. The germline gives CDR1 SQVTM, CDR2 ANQGSEA. The CDR3 has 14 amino acids. CDR3 region: CSVLAGGPSDTQYF. The CDR3 DNA is TGCAGCGTTTTAGCGGGAGGGCCCTCTGATACGCAGTATTTT.

CDR3: CASSLRSGGGSYNEQFF. Here the CDR3 DNA reads TGTGCCAGCAGCTTACGAAGCGGGGGAGGGTCCTACAATGAGCAGTTCTTC. The rearrangement links TRBV7-3 to TRBJ2-1; 8 bases match TRBD2. Germline V lookup: CDR1 SGHTA, CDR2 FQGTGA. The CDR3 has 17 amino acids. The V gene end was trimmed by 2 bases and the J gene end by 1 base; junction bases not matched to a gene: 7. Together with reference TRBV7-3 and TRBJ2-1, the CDR3 gives the full variable domain: GAGVSQTPSNKVTEKGKYVELRCDPISGHTALYWYRQSLGQGPEFLIYFQGTGAADDSGLPNDRFFAVRPEGSVSTLKIQRTERGDSAVYLCASSLRSGGGSYNEQFFGPGTRLTVL.

The chain joins TRBV9 to TRBJ2-3; D is ambiguous. The CDR3 sequence is 16 residues long. The germline V and J ends were trimmed by 0 bases and 2 bases, with 13 bases remaining between them. CDR1 is SGDLS, CDR2 YYNGEE, per germline. The CDR3 DNA follows: TGTGCCAGCAGCGTAGGTGGGATCCCCGACACAGATACGCAGTATTTT. Translated, it gives CASSVGGIPDTDTQYF.

This clone was found once. CDR3: CASSLGPSYEQYF. DNA of the CDR3: TGTGCCAGCAGCTTAGGGCCCTCCTACGAGCAGTACTTC. The chain combines TRBV11-2 with TRBJ2-7; D ambiguous. CDR1 is SGHAT and CDR2 is FQNNGV in the germline V gene. Between the trimmed V and J ends, which lost 1 base and 0 bases, there was a span of 4 bases. This CDR3 is built from 13 residues. The full variable domain, in which reference TRBV11-2 and TRBJ2-7 provide the parts outside the CDR3, is EAGVAQSPRYKIIEKRQSVAFWCNPISGHATLYWYQQILGQGPKLLIQFQNNGVVDDSQLPKDRFSAERLKGVDSTLKIQPAKLEDSAVYLCASSLGPSYEQYFGPGTRLTVT.

The J gene is TRBJ2-2, the V gene TRBV5-1; the match to TRBD2 covers 7 bases. The CDR3 is made up of 16 amino acids. Germline lookup yields CDR1 SGHRS and CDR2 YFSETQ. V was clipped by 4 bases and J by 1 base; unmatched bases: 7. The CDR3 DNA sequence: TGCGCCAGCAGCCCCCAGAGCGGGATGAACACCGGGGAGCTGTTTTTT. Encoded protein: CASSPQSGMNTGELFF.

The table lists this clone with a count of one. The gene calls are TRBV5-4 and TRBJ1-1; D call uncertain. CDR3 length: 13 amino acids. Trimming shortened V by 2 bases and J by 3 bases, and 8 bases separated the two germline ends. Germline-derived CDR1 and CDR2 are SGHNT and YYREEE (reference sequence). In nucleotides, the CDR3 is TGTGCCAGCAGCTTTGGGGAGGACACTGAAGCTTTCTTT. Its translation is CASSFGEDTEAFF.

The chain joins TRBV2 to TRBJ2-5; no reliable D call. The CDR3 consists of 12 residues. The V gene's germline CDR1 is SNHLY and CDR2 FYNNEI. Between the trimmed V and J ends, which lost 5 bases and 4 bases, there was a span of 8 bases. DNA of the CDR3: TGTGCCAGCAGTAAAGAGGTAGAGACCCAGTACTTC. Its protein is CASSKEVETQYF.

The V and J genes are TRBV4-3 and TRBJ1-2, with 7 bases that match TRBD1. The CDR3 contains 18 residues. Per the germline V gene, CDR1 is LGHNA and CDR2 is YSLEER. Unmatched junction bases numbered 14, after V lost 0 bases and J lost 4 bases. CDR3 coding DNA: TGCGCCAGCAGCCAAGATCATTGGTCAGGGGGTAGGACCTATGGCTACACCTTC. Protein product: CASSQDHWSGGRTYGYTF.

CDR3 coding DNA: TGTGCCAGCAGCTTAGATCGCAACTCGCAGTTCTTC. This encodes CASSLDRNSQFF. The chain has TRBV7-2 and TRBJ2-1; no clear D gene. This CDR3 comprises 12 residues. The germline V gene has CDR1 SGHTA and CDR2 FQGNSA. Trimming cost V 1 base and J 12 bases, with 10 bases left between them.

The chain combines TRBV28 with TRBJ1-1, with D unresolved. Trimming cost V 5 bases and J 1 base, with 5 bases left between them. CDR1 is MDHEN and CDR2 is SYDVKM in the germline V gene. This CDR3 is 12 amino acids long. The CDR3 reads CASSPENTEAFF. The CDR3 DNA is TGTGCCAGCAGTCCAGAGAACACTGAAGCTTTCTTT.

The J gene is TRBJ2-2, the V gene TRBV5-1; D may be TRBD2 (6 bases). The CDR3 consists of 16 residues. Germline-derived CDR1 and CDR2 are SGHRS and YFSETQ. Trimming pared 5 bases from V and 6 bases from J, leaving 20 bases between. The CDR3 DNA reads as TGCGCCAGCAGAACATCCGGGACTGCATCCTCCGGGGAGCTGTTTTTT. This translates into CASRTSGTASSGELFF.

This rearrangement joins TRBV5-1 to TRBJ1-1, with D tentatively TRBD1 (5 bases). V lost 0 bases and J 5 bases, leaving 14 bases between the germline ends. The length of the CDR3 is 15 residues. Germline V gives CDR1 SGHRS, CDR2 YFSETQ. The CDR3 DNA reads as TGCGCCAGCAGCTTGGCCGGACGGGGGAGGACTGAAGCTTTCTTT. It translates to CASSLAGRGRTEAFF.

CDR3: CASSLSGTAYEQYF. CDR3 bases: TGTGCCAGCAGCCTTAGCGGGACGGCCTACGAGCAGTACTTC. V gene TRBV14 combines with J gene TRBJ2-7, with 8 nucleotides matching TRBD2. Per germline, CDR1 SGHDN and CDR2 FVKESK. J was trimmed by 2 bases and V by 4 bases; bases with no gene match: 4. This CDR3 has 14 residues.

CDR3 coding DNA: TGTGCCAGCAGCTTAACAGGAGGACAGGGTCGGAGCTACACCTTC. Amino acids: CASSLTGGQGRSYTF. This sequence joins TRBV7-2 and TRBJ1-2; 8 bases match TRBD1. The CDR3 extends over 15 amino acids. Trimming took 2 bases from V and 9 from J; bases not matched to a gene: 11. Germline V gene lookup returns CDR1 SGHTA and CDR2 FQGNSA.

This clone was found once. The chain links TRBV21-1 to TRBJ2-3; the DNA was not compared with TRBD1, the D call given in the table. TRBV21-1 is a pseudogene. The CDR3 is made up of 14 amino acids. CDR3 coding DNA: TGTGCCAACAGCGCAGGGGGGTACACAGATACGCAGTATTTT. This encodes CANSAGGYTDTQYF.

The J gene is TRBJ1-4, the V gene TRBV6-6, with a possible D match to TRBD1 (5 bases). The CDR3 has 15 residues. V lost 0 bases to trimming and J lost 8 bases, with 13 bases between them. Germline V gene data show CDR1 as MNHNY and CDR2 as SVGAGI (reference sequence). This chain's CDR3 is CASSYSDAKGEKLFF. CDR3 DNA: TGTGCCAGCAGTTACTCGGACGCTAAGGGGGAAAAACTGTTTTTT.

V gene TRBV27 combines with J gene TRBJ1-5, with D perhaps matching TRBD1 (5 bases). Germline V gives CDR1 MNHEY, CDR2 SMNVEV (reference sequence). The length of the CDR3 is 15 residues. The V gene lost 5 bases and the J gene lost 4 bases, with 15 bases spanning the gap. CDR3 amino acids: CASSALGGGNQPQHF. CDR3 DNA: TGTGCCAGCAGTGCGTTGGGGGGAGGGAATCAGCCCCAGCATTTT.

V is TRBV10-3 and J is TRBJ2-3, with 13 bases lining up with TRBD2. Germline CDR1 reads ENHRY; CDR2 reads SYGVKD. Losses at the gene ends were 11 bases for V and 0 bases for J; bases not matched to a gene: 8. CDR3 length equals 16 residues. The CDR3 spells CAAAGTSGVSTDTQYF. Here the CDR3 DNA reads TGTGCCGCTGCCGGGACTAGCGGGGTAAGCACAGATACGCAGTATTTT.

In its sample, this clone was seen a few times. The chain recombines TRBV4-1 with TRBJ1-4, with D tentatively TRBD1 (6 bases). From germline, CDR1 is MGHRA and CDR2 YSYEKL. This CDR3 comprises 18 residues. Trimming took off 3 bases at V and 0 bases at J, with 17 bases between the two ends. The DNA for the CDR3 is TGCGCCAGCAGCCATAGACGGGGGGCGCGGGCAACTAATGAAAAACTGTTTTTT. Residues: CASSHRRGARATNEKLFF.

The chain uses TRBV9 and TRBJ2-2, with D perhaps being TRBD1 or TRBD2 (5 bases each). The V gene lost 1 base and the J gene lost 0 bases, with 10 bases spanning the gap. Germline loops: CDR1 SGDLS, CDR2 YYNGEE. This CDR3 is built from 16 residues. The CDR3 DNA reads as TGTGCCAGCAGCGTAAGTGGGACCCCGAACACCGGGGAGCTGTTTTTT. Amino acid sequence: CASSVSGTPNTGELFF.

The chain links TRBV29-1 to TRBJ2-3; no clear D. Looked up from germline, CDR1 is SQVTM and CDR2 is ANQGSEA. This CDR3 spans 13 amino acids. V lost 2 bases to trimming and J lost 1 base, with 7 bases between them. CDR3 protein: CSVEMGGTDTQYF. The DNA for the CDR3 is TGCAGCGTTGAAATGGGCGGCACAGATACGCAGTATTTT.

This clone appeared a few times. V and J are TRBV10-3 and TRBJ1-5; the D gene is possibly TRBD1 (6 bases). The CDR3 covers 14 residues. CDR1 and CDR2 (germline): ENHRY, SYGVKD. Between the trimmed V and J ends, which lost 3 bases and 3 bases, there was a span of 9 bases. The CDR3 sequence: CAISEGQPNQPQHF. As DNA, the CDR3 is TGTGCCATCAGTGAAGGACAGCCCAATCAGCCCCAGCATTTT.

The V gene is TRBV15, the J gene TRBJ1-2, with 10 bases lining up with TRBD1. Losses at the gene ends were 0 bases for V and 3 bases for J; bases not matched to a gene: 4. The length of the CDR3 is 16 residues. Germline CDR1 is LNHNV and CDR2 is YYDKDF (reference sequence). DNA for the CDR3: TGTGCCACCAGCAGAGATTTCGGGACAGGGGACTATGGCTACACCTTC. This codes for CATSRDFGTGDYGYTF.

This chain links TRBV15 with TRBJ1-5, with TRBD1 matching 7 bases. The length of the CDR3 is 14 residues. The V gene end was trimmed by 3 bases and the J gene end by 4 bases; junction bases not matched to a gene: 3. The germline CDR1 and CDR2 sequences are LNHNV and YYDKDF (reference sequence). CDR3 in amino acids: CATSSGTENQPQHF. The CDR3 coding sequence is TGTGCCACCAGCAGTGGGACAGAAAATCAGCCCCAGCATTTT. Looking up the rest from reference TRBV15 and TRBJ1-5 gives the full variable domain: DAMVIQNPRYQVTQFGKPVTLSCSQTLNHNVMYWYQQKSSQAPKLLFHYYDKDFNNEADTPDNFQSRRPNTSFCFLDIRSPGLGDTAMYLCATSSGTENQPQHFGDGTRLSIL.

As DNA, the CDR3 is TGTGCCAGCAGCGAGGGGGAGCAGCCCACAGATACGCAGTATTTT. The encoded protein is CASSEGEQPTDTQYF. The rearrangement uses TRBV9 and TRBJ2-3, with D possibly TRBD1 on 6 matching bases. The CDR3 spans 15 residues. Trimming took 3 bases from V and 2 from J, leaving 13 bases between them. CDR1 and CDR2 from the germline V gene are SGDLS and YYNGEE.